These 24 T cell receptor beta chains share one sample of origin, sequenced in a study of post-analysis software for immune sequencing data. Study-wide findings and caveats: Elevated frequency relative to controls characterized four or five TRBV segments in patients, TRBV5-6, TRBV5-1 and TRBV20-1 among them.

The TCR beta cDNA libraries carried unique molecular identifiers. From the PCR reads, TCRdb called clonotypes with MiXCR, one entry per CDR3 protein. Of about 430,000 distinct CDR3 sequences listed, approximately 39% were seen once; the top ten hold about 8%. What these receptors recognize is not known. The sequencing sample was made of blood. All receptors derive from a girl aged 2 to 10 with multiple sclerosis.

This chain uses TRBV7-9 with TRBJ2-7, with TRBD2 as a possible D gene (6 bases). V was cut by 6 bases and J by 6 bases, with 27 bases left in between. Germline-derived CDR1 and CDR2 are SEHNR and FQNEAQ (reference sequence). This CDR3 region has 17 residues. The CDR3 coding sequence is TGTGCCAGCAGTCCGAGAATTACCGGGAGTCGTAGTCTCGAGCAGTACTTC. Protein product: CASSPRITGSRSLEQYF.

This clonotype has a handful of counts. This rearrangement joins TRBV5-1 to TRBJ2-5, with 9 nucleotides matching TRBD2. V trimming: 5 bases; J trimming: 5 bases; junction bases outside the gene matches: 13. Germline CDR1 reads SGHRS; CDR2 reads YFSETQ. The CDR3 totals 16 residues. CDR3 in amino acids: CASSRAGGRGVETQYF. CDR3 in DNA: TGCGCCAGCAGTCGAGCGGGAGGACGTGGGGTCGAGACCCAGTACTTC.

This sequence joins TRBV7-2 and TRBJ1-6; perhaps TRBD1 as D (5 bases). The CDR3 runs 15 residues. V lost 5 bases to trimming and J lost 6 bases, with 14 bases between them. CDR1 and CDR2 from the germline V gene are SGHTA and FQGNSA. The CDR3 here is CASSPAGGGNSPLHF. For the CDR3, the DNA is TGTGCCAGCAGCCCCGCCGGGGGAGGTAATTCACCCCTCCACTTT.

This clonotype occurred a few times. The chain joins TRBV12-3 or TRBV12-4 to TRBJ2-6; D gene unclear. The V end was cut by 0 bases, the J end by 4 bases, with 13 bases between. There are 17 residues in the CDR3. CDR3 region: CASSLARSLRGANVLTF. CDR3 in DNA: TGTGCCAGCAGTTTAGCCCGGAGTCTAAGAGGGGCCAACGTCCTGACTTTC.

The chain combines TRBV5-1 with TRBJ2-7; D remains ambiguous. CDR1 and CDR2 from the germline V gene are SGHRS and YFSETQ. The CDR3 totals 12 residues. V lost 4 bases and J lost 6, with 11 bases in between. In DNA form, the CDR3 reads TGCGCCAGCAGCGGGGTCCCCTCCGAGCAGTACTTC. It encodes CASSGVPSEQYF.

On this clonotype itself: The junction differs from germline at one of its ends, possibly a read error. The genes are TRBV7-2 and TRBJ2-3, with 7 bases lining up with TRBD1. CDR1 and CDR2 from the germline V gene are SGHTA and FQGNSA. The CDR3 extends over 17 amino acids. The chain's CDR3 is CASSSSPDRHGTGTQYF. The CDR3 region has the DNA TGTGCCAGCAGCTCTAGTCCGGACAGGCATGGCACAGGTACGCAGTATTTT.

This clonotype turned up a few times. The rearrangement joins TRBV5-1 to TRBJ2-7; tentative D call: TRBD1 (5 bases). The length of the CDR3 is 11 residues. V was trimmed by 7 bases and J by 7 bases, leaving 12 bases between them. Germline CDR1 SGHRS, CDR2 YFSETQ. The CDR3 DNA reads as TGCGCCAGCGGATGGGGCCCAGAGCAGTACTTC. Its protein is CASGWGPEQYF.

This clonotype has just a few counts. The chain has TRBV5-1 and TRBJ2-3; maybe TRBD1 (6 bases). V dropped 7 bases and J dropped 3 bases, with 15 bases sitting between them. The germline CDR1 and CDR2 sequences are SGHRS and YFSETQ. The CDR3 contains 14 residues. CDR3 sequence reads: CASAPLGATDTQYF. Written as DNA, the CDR3 is TGCGCCAGCGCGCCTTTGGGGGCAACAGATACGCAGTATTTT.

The chain couples TRBV20-1 to TRBJ2-1, with 12 bases identical to TRBD2. Trimming at V came to 3 bases and at J to 8 bases, leaving 8 bases not matched to a gene. This CDR3 has 15 residues. The germline V gene has CDR1 DFQATT and CDR2 SNEGSKA (reference sequence). CDR3 in DNA: TGCAGTGCTAGCGAGCGACTAGCGGGAGAGGATGAGCAGTTCTTC. This encodes CSASERLAGEDEQFF.

This clonotype was picked up a small number of times. At one of its ends the junction is not consistent with the germline gene, which may arise from a read error. The rearrangement joins TRBV13 to TRBJ2-7, with TRBD1 matching 9 bases. The germline V gene has CDR1 PRHDT and CDR2 FYEKMQ (reference sequence). The CDR3 is made up of 14 amino acids. This chain's CDR3 is CACSFRDREGEQYF. The CDR3 DNA sequence: TGTGCCTGCAGCTTCCGGGACAGGGAGGGGGAGCAGTACTTC.

This sequence joins TRBV29-1 and TRBJ2-4; TRBD1 is a possible D gene (6 bases). V was pared by 5 bases and J by 0 bases, with 11 bases between. The V gene's germline CDR1 is SQVTM and CDR2 ANQGSEA. The CDR3 spans 14 residues. CDR3: CSVTGHLAKNIQYF. CDR3 DNA: TGCAGCGTTACGGGACACCTAGCCAAAAACATTCAGTACTTC.

Turning to this clonotype: A read error may account for a junction end that differs from germline. This chain uses TRBV18 with TRBJ1-5; D might be TRBD1 (6 bases). The germline V gene has CDR1 KGHSH and CDR2 LQKENI. This CDR3 spans 13 amino acids. CDR3 loop: CAGSPGDYQPQHF. CDR3 nucleotides: TGTGCCGGCTCACCAGGGGACTATCAGCCCCAGCATTTT. The full variable domain, its missing parts supplied by reference TRBV18 and TRBJ1-5, is NAGVMQNPRHLVRRRGQEARLRCSPMKGHSHVYWYRQLPEEGLKFMVYLQKENIIDESGMPKERFSAEFPKEGPSILRIQQVVRGDSAAYFCAGSPGDYQPQHFGDGTRLSIL.

The rearrangement uses TRBV6-5 and TRBJ2-1, with 12 bases identical to TRBD2. The V gene's germline CDR1 is MNHEY and CDR2 SVGAGI. V was pared by 3 bases and J by 4 bases, with 1 base of the junction left unmatched. This CDR3 is built from 15 residues. The CDR3, as DNA: TGTGCCAGCAGTTATCTAGCGGGAGGGTACAATGAGCAGTTCTTC. Protein product: CASSYLAGGYNEQFF.

The gene calls are TRBV7-2 and TRBJ2-5, with 8 bases fitting TRBD2. V shed 4 bases and J 3 bases; nucleotides not matched to a gene: 10. Per the germline V gene, CDR1 is SGHTA and CDR2 is FQGNSA. The CDR3 runs to 16 residues. CDR3 nucleotide sequence: TGTGCCAGCAGCTCGGGGGGCGGGGGGTACGAAGAGACCCAGTACTTC. Translation: CASSSGGGGYEETQYF. Supplemented by reference TRBV7-2 and TRBJ2-5, the full variable domain reads GAGVSQSPSNKVTEKGKDVELRCDPISGHTALYWYRQSLGQGLEFLIYFQGNSAPDKSGLPSDRFSAERTGGSVSTLTIQRTQQEDSAVYLCASSSGGGGYEETQYFGPGTRLLVL.

This clonotype was found a few times. The chain carries TRBV28 and TRBJ1-1, with D possibly matching TRBD1 (5 bases). The CDR3 consists of 14 residues. V was pared by 2 bases and J by 5 bases, with 12 bases between. Looked up from germline, CDR1 is MDHEN and CDR2 is SYDVKM. The CDR3 is CASSLTLRGTEAFF. The CDR3 region has the DNA TGTGCCAGCAGTTTAACGCTTCGGGGGACTGAAGCTTTCTTT.

In this sample, this clonotype turned up a few times. This chain joins TRBV7-9 and TRBJ2-1; D unclear. The CDR3 is 14 residues long. Trimming shortened V by 4 bases and J by 8 bases, and 15 bases separated the two germline ends. Germline V gives CDR1 SEHNR, CDR2 FQNEAQ (reference sequence). Here the CDR3 reads CASSSTTPRYEQFF. CDR3 sequence (DNA): TGTGCCAGCAGCTCCACAACACCTAGGTATGAGCAGTTCTTC.

Note on this clonotype: At one of its ends the junction is not consistent with the germline gene, which may arise from a read error. The chain couples TRBV29-1 to TRBJ2-3; D is undetermined. The CDR3 contains 13 residues. Germline V gene lookup returns CDR1 SQVTM and CDR2 ANQGSEA. The CDR3 DNA follows: TGCAGCGTTCTGAACCGCAGCACAGATACGCGGTATTTT. Protein product: CSVLNRSTDTRYF.

The chain uses TRBV20-1 and TRBJ2-3; TRBD2 matches at 11 bases. The CDR3 runs 16 residues. V lost 6 bases to trimming and J lost 4 bases; unmatched junction nucleotides: 12. CDR1 and CDR2 from the germline V gene are DFQATT and SNEGSKA (reference sequence). The CDR3 protein is CSARKVAGGQADTQYF. The CDR3 nucleotides read TGCAGTGCCCGTAAAGTAGCGGGGGGGCAGGCAGATACGCAGTATTTT.

A word on this clonotype: The germline gene is not matched at one end of the junction; a read error may be the cause. The chain has TRBV7-2 and TRBJ1-2; no reliable D call. The CDR3 is made up of 15 amino acids. Germline V gene data show CDR1 as SGHTA and CDR2 as FQGNSA. CDR3 sequence: CASSLAVLANYSYTF. The CDR3 bases are TGTGCCAGCAGCTTAGCCGTCTTAGCTAACTATAGCTACACCTTC.

The CDR3 DNA follows: TGTGCCAGCAGCTCCACGAGTGCCAACGAGCAGTACTTC. Protein sequence: CASSSTSANEQYF. The chain couples TRBV7-9 to TRBJ2-7; the D is unclear. Germline CDR1 reads SEHNR; CDR2 reads FQNEAQ (reference sequence). Trimming removed 4 bases from V and 5 bases from J, with 12 bases in between. The CDR3 sequence is 13 residues long.

The genes are TRBV11-2 and TRBJ2-2, with D perhaps given as TRBD1 or TRBD2 (5 bases each). Germline V CDR1 and CDR2: SGHAT, FQNNGV. Between the trimmed V and J ends, which lost 3 bases and 6 bases, there was a span of 8 bases. The CDR3 has 13 residues. As DNA, the CDR3 is TGTGCCAGCAGCTTGACGGGACCCGGGGAGCTGTTTTTT. Its translation: CASSLTGPGELFF. Based on the CDR3 plus reference TRBV11-2 and TRBJ2-2, the full variable domain is EAGVAQSPRYKIIEKRQSVAFWCNPISGHATLYWYQQILGQGPKLLIQFQNNGVVDDSQLPKDRFSAERLKGVDSTLKIQPAKLEDSAVYLCASSLTGPGELFFGEGSRLTVL.

The V and J genes are TRBV6-5 and TRBJ2-3, with D possibly being TRBD2 (6 bases). The germline CDR1 and CDR2 sequences are MNHEY and SVGAGI. The ends were cut back, 0 bases at V and 0 bases at J, with 10 bases in the middle. The CDR3 sequence is 16 residues long. For the CDR3, the DNA is TGTGCCAGCAGTTACTCGGGCGGGGCAAGCACAGATACGCAGTATTTT. It specifies CASSYSGGASTDTQYF.

This clonotype came up a few times. V and J are TRBV5-1 and TRBJ2-1; 8 nucleotides align to TRBD1. Looked up from germline, CDR1 is SGHRS and CDR2 is YFSETQ. This CDR3 is built from 13 residues. V trimming: 7 bases; J trimming: 6 bases; junction bases outside the gene matches: 6. The CDR3, as DNA: TGCGCCAGCCGCCGGGACAGGAGCAATGAGCAGTTCTTC. It codes for CASRRDRSNEQFF.

The V and J genes are TRBV9 and TRBJ2-3; D gene ambiguous. Trimming removed 4 bases at V and 4 bases at J, with 22 bases between. CDR1 and CDR2 (germline): SGDLS, YYNGEE. The CDR3 runs to 17 residues. DNA for the CDR3: TGTGCCAGCAGCCCCTTAGAGCCCCCCGTAGCCTCAGATACGCAGTATTTT. This encodes CASSPLEPPVASDTQYF. Drawing the rest from reference TRBV9 and TRBJ2-3, the complete variable domain is DSGVTQTPKHLITATGQRVTLRCSPRSGDLSVYWYQQSLDQGLQFLIQYYNGEERAKGNILERFSAQQFPDLHSELNLSSLELGDSALYFCASSPLEPPVASDTQYFGPGTRLTVL.